This T cell receptor (beta chain) was observed in a study of blood T cell repertoires in COVID-19. Study summary: There were acute and convalescent COVID-19 samples, and they came from the United States, Italy and Spain. T cells, B-cell-depleted T cells, or PBMCs supplied cDNA or gDNA.

Seattle's cohort entered during active infection and was followed longitudinally. Here immunoSEQ multiplex PCR was the method, and the copy in TCRdb shows in-frame clones only, minus some. The sample lists 170,000 or so clones, around 87% seen once, with less than 0.7% in the top ten. The CDR3 runs to 16 residues. Germline V gives CDR1 SGHKS, CDR2 YYEKEE (reference sequence). Trimming took 0 bases from V and 4 from J; bases not matched to a gene: 7. Sequences were obtained from peripheral blood. The clonotype was recovered from a man aged 55-75 years with COVID-19, enrolled during active disease. The chain couples TRBV5-5 to TRBJ2-1, with 7 bases lining up with TRBD1. CDR3 residues: CASSLGPGQPYNEQFF. CDR3 DNA sequence: TGTGCCAGCAGCTTGGGGCCGGGACAGCCTTACAATGAGCAGTTCTTC. Using reference TRBV5-5 and TRBJ2-1 for the parts outside the CDR3, the full variable domain is DAGVTQSPTHLIKTRGQQVTLRCSPISGHKSVSWYQQVLGQGPQFIFQYYEKEERGRGNFPDRFSARQFPNYSSELNVNALLLGDSALYLCASSLGPGQPYNEQFFGPGTRLTVL.